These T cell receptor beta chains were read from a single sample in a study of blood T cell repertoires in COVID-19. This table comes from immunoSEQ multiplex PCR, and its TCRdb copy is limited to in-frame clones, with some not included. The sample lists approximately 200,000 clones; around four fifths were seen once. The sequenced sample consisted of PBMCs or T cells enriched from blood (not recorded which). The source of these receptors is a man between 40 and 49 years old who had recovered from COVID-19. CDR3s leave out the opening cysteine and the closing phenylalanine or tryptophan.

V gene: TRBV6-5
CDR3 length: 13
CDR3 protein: ASSSPGQSSYEQY

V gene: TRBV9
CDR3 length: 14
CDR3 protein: ASSVSSGRSTDTQY

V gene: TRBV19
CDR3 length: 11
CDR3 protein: ASRKQGIEEQY

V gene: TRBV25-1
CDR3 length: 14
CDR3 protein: ASSRLTGNTYNEQF

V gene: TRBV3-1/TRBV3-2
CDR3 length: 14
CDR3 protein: ASKFDPGYRDCIQY

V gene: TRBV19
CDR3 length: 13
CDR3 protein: ASSIGRAGMGPQH

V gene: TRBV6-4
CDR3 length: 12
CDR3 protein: ASSDSPGSDTQY

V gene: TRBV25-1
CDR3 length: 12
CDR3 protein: ASRGQGLGQPQH

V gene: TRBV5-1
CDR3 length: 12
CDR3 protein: ASSSDGRNDEAF

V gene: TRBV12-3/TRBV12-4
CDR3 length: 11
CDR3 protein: ASRYTGVKGYT

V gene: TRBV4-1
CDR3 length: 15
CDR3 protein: ASSQESWDRDLYEQY

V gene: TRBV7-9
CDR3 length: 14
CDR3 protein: ASSPIGSGVGEKLF

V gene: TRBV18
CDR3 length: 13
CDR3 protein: ASSDRGLGGHEQY

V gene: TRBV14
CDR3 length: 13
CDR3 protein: ASSQAVAGFYEQY

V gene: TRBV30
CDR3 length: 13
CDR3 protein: AWSNNGQGIYGYT

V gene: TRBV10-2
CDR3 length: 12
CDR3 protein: ASRKGTANEKLF

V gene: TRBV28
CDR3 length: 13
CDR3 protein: ASTPSGVLSYEQY

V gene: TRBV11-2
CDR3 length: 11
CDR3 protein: ASRSTSGYEQY

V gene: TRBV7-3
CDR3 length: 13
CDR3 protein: ASSLTGGRASEQF

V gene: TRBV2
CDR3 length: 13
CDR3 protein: ASSEALRVVAGYT

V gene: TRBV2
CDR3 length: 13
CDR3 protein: ASRGQGAGIYGYT

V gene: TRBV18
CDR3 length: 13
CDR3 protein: ASSPRDSLNTEAF

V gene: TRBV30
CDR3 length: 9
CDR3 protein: AWGSPNTIY

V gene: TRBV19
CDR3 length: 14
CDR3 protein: ASRGYGTGGRETQY

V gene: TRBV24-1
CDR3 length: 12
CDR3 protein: ATRRTGGADGYT

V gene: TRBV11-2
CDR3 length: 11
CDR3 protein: ASSLSTSETQY

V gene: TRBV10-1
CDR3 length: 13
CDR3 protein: ASSLGQGGTDTQY

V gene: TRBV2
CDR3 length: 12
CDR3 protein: ASSVQVTNSPLH

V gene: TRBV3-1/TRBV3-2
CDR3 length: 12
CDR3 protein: ASSDRTGKNIQY

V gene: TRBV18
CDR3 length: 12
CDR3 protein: ASSPRQPNTEAF

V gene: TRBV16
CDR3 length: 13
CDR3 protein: ASSQSGQGIQPQH

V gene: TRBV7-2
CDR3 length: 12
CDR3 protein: ASSLRGSGNTIY

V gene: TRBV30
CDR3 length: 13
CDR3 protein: AWSVGSGGLDGYT

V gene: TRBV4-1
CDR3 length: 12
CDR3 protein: ASRPLLRADTQY

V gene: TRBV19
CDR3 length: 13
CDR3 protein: ASRDSRARYEKLF

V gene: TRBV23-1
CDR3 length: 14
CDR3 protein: ASSHLFGRRNTEAF

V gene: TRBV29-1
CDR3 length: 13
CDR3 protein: SVTWGDVSGNTIY

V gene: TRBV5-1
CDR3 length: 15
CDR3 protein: ASSPGGGNPGANVLT

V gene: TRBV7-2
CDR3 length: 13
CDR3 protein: ASSFSGYGNSPLH

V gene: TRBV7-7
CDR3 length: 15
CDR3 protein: ASSQRTGYVNTGELF

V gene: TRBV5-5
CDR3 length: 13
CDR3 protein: ASSLTAAPDYGYT

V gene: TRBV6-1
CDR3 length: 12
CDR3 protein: ASSEGQTYYGYT

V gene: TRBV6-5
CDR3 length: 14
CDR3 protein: ASSYNLAGGFEELF

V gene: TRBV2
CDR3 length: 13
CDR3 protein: ASSELTGTNYGYT

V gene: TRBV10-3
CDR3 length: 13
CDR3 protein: AIRKAGSNTGELF

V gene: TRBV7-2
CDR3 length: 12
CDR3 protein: ASSLARASKGYT

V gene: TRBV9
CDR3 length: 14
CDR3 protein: ASSVAGGGGGETQY

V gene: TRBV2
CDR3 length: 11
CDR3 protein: ASSYRERSPLH

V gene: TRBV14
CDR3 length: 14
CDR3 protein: ASSQDLQGGGNTIY

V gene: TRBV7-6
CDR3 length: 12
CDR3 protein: ASSLDSRFNEQF

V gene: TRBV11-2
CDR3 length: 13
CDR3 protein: ASSLQGQQNQPQH

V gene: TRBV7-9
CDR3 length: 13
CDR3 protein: ASSEGGFFQETQY

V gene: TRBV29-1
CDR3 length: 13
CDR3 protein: SVRGPGGSNTEAF

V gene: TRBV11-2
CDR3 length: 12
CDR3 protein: ASSPPGLPGTQY

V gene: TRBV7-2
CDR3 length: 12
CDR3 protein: ASSRGLGREKLF

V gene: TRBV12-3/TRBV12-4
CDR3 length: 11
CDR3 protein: ASSLQINEKLF

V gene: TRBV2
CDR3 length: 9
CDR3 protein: ASSEELGQF